Here is one T cell receptor beta chain with its context. Its antigen remains unknown. In germline, CDR1 is DFQATT, CDR2 SNEGSKA (reference sequence). The CDR3 is 15 amino acids. The V gene end was trimmed by 6 bases and the J gene end by 6 bases; junction bases not matched to a gene: 11. These data belong to a study of T cell repertoires in cytomegalovirus infection. Study-wide context: Well-studied HLA-B-restricted CMV epitopes were used in the study alongside recently identified HLA-C-restricted ones. It was the public TCR beta signatures that indicated both CMV infection and matching HLA type.

TCRdb called the reads again in MiXCR, with one record for every CDR3 protein. The data show approximately 110,000 distinct CDR3 sequences, around 31% seen once. Points from the study as a whole: Pooled public TCR beta family frequency picked out CMV carriers with the relevant HLA.

The source material was CD8+ T cells from cultured PBMCs, sampled from culture after CMV antigen stimulation. This clonotype was obtained from a human donor in good health (CMV status not recorded). Some clones in this sample may be carry-over from other donors' samples. V usage is TRBV20-1 and J usage is TRBJ2-1, with 10 bases that match TRBD2. As DNA, the CDR3 is TGCAGTGCGGAGACCGGGACTAGCGTACCCAATGAGCAGTTCTTC. As protein: CSAETGTSVPNEQFF.